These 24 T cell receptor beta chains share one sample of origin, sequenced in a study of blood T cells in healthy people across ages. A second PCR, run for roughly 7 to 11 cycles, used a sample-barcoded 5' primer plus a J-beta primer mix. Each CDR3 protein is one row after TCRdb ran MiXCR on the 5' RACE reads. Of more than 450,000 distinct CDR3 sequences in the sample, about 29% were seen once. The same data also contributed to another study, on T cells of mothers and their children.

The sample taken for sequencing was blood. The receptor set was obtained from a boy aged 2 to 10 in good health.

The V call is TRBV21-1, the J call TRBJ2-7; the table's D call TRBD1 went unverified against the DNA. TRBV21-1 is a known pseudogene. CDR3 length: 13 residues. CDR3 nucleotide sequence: TGTGCCAGCAGTCCCCTGGCCTTTGTCGAGCAGTACTTC. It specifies CASSPLAFVEQYF.

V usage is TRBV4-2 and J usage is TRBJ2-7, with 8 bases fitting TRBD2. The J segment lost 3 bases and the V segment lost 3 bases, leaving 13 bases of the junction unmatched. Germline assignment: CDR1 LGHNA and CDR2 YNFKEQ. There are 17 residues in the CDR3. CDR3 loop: CASSQTTGGRLVYEQYF. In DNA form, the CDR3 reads TGTGCCAGCAGCCAGACGACTGGCGGGAGGTTGGTCTACGAGCAGTACTTC.

The CDR3 nucleotides are TGCGCCAGCGGGCAGGGTCATAATTCACCCCTCCACTTT. As protein: CASGQGHNSPLHF. V and J are TRBV5-1 and TRBJ1-6; possible D gene TRBD1, 5 bases. Trimming cost V 7 bases and J 5 bases, with 10 bases left between them. Germline loops: CDR1 SGHRS, CDR2 YFSETQ. The CDR3 is 13 amino acids.

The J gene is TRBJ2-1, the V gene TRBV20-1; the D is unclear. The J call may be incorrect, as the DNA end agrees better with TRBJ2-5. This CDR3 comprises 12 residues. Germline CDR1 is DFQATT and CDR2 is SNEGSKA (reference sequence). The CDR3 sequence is CSARVVGETQYF. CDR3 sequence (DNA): TGCAGTGCTAGAGTGGTGGGAGAGACCCAGTACTTC.

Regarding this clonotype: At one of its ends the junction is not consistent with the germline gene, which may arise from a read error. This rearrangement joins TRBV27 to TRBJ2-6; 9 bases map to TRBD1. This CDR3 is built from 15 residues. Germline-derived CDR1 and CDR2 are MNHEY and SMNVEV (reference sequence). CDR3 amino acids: CAISLIQGAANVLTF. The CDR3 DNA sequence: TGTGCCATCAGTTTAATACAGGGGGCGGCCAACGTCCTGACTTTC.

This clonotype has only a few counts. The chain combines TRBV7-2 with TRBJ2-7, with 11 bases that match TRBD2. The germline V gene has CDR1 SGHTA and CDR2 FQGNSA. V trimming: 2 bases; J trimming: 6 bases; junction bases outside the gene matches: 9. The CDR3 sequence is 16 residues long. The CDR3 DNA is TGTGCCAGCAGCTTACTACTAGCGGGAGTTTACCTCGAGCAGTACTTC. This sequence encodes CASSLLLAGVYLEQYF.

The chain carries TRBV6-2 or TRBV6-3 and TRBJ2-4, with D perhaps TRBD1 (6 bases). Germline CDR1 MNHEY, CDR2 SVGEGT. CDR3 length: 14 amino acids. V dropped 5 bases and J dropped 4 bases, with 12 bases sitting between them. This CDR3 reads CASSADRRKNIQYF. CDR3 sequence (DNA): TGTGCCAGCAGTGCCGACAGGCGAAAAAACATTCAGTACTTC.

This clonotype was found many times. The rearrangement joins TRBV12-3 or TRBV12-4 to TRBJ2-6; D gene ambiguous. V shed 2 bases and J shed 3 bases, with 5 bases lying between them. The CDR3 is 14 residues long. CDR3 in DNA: TGTGCCAGCAGTTTAACAAATGGGGCCAACGTCCTGACTTTC. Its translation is CASSLTNGANVLTF.

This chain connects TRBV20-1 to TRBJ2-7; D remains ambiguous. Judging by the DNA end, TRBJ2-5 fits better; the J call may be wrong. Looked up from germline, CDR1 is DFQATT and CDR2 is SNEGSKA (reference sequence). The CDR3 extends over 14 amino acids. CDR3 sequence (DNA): TGCAGTGCTAACGGATTTGACGGGCAAGAGACCCAGTACTTC. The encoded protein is CSANGFDGQETQYF.

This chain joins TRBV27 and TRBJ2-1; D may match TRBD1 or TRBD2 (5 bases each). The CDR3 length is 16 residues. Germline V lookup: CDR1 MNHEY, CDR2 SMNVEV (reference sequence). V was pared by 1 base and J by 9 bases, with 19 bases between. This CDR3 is CASSLFGTLPGGEQFF. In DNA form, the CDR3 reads TGTGCCAGCAGTTTATTCGGAACGCTACCTGGGGGTGAGCAGTTCTTC.

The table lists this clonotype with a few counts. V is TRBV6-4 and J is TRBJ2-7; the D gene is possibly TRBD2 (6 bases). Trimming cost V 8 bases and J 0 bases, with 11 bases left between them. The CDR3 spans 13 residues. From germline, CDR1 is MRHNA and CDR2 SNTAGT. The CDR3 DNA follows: TGTGCCAGCGCCGGGGGATTCTCCTACGAGCAGTACTTC. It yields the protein CASAGGFSYEQYF.

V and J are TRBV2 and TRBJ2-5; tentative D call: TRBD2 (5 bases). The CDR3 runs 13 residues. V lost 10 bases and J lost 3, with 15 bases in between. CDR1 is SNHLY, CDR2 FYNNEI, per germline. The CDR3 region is CANSRGIKETQYF. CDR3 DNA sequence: TGTGCCAACTCTCGGGGAATCAAAGAGACCCAGTACTTC.

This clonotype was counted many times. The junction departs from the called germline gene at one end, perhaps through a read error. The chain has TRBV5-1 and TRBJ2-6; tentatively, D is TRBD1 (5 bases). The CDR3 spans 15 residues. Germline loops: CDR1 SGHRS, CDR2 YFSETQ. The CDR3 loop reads CASSSTGSGANVLTF. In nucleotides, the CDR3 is TGTGCCAGCAGCTCCACAGGCTCTGGGGCCAACGTCCTGACTTTC.

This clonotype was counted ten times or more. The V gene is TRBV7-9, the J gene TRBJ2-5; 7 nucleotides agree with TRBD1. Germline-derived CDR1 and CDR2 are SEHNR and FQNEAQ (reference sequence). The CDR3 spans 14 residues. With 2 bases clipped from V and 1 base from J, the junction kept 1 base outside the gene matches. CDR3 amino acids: CASSLTGVQETQYF. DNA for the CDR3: TGTGCCAGCAGCTTAACAGGGGTCCAAGAGACCCAGTACTTC.

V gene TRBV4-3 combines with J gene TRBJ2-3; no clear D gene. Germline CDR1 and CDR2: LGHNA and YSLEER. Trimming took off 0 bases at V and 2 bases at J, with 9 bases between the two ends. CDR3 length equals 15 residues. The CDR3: CASSQDWLTTDTQYF. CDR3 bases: TGCGCCAGCAGCCAAGATTGGCTAACCACAGATACGCAGTATTTT.

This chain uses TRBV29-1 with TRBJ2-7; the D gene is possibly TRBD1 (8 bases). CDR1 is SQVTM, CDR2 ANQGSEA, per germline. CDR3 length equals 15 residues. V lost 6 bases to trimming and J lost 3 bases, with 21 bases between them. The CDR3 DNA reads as TGCAGCGTCGTCCGTGGGGGGGACAGGTACTACGAGCAGTACTTC. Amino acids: CSVVRGGDRYYEQYF.

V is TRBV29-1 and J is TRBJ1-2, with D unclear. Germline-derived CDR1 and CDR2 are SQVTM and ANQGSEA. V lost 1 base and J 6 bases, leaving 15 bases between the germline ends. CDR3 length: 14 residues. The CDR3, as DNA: TGCAGCGTTGAAGGGGGATTATTAAGGAATGGCTACACCTTC. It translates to CSVEGGLLRNGYTF. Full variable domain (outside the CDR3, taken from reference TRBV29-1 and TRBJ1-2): SAVISQKPSRDICQRGTSLTIQCQVDSQVTMMFWYRQQPGQSLTLIATANQGSEATYESGFVIDKFPISRPNLTFSTLTVSNMSPEDSSIYLCSVEGGLLRNGYTFGSGTRLTVV.

CDR3 region: CASSLLSSGGQETQYF. As DNA, the CDR3 is TGTGCCAGCAGCTTGCTGTCTAGCGGGGGGCAAGAGACCCAGTACTTC. The gene calls are TRBV13 and TRBJ2-5, with TRBD2 matching 11 bases. The germline V gene has CDR1 PRHDT and CDR2 FYEKMQ (reference sequence). The CDR3 covers 16 residues. Trimming cost V 3 bases and J 2 bases; bases outside gene matches: 5.

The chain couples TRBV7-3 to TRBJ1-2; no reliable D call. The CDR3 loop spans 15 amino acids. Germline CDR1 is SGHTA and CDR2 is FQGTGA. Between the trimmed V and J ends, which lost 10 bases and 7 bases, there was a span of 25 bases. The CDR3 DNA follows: TGTGCCATAGCCACCCCGGCAGGACCGGTTCCTGGCTACACCTTC. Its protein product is CAIATPAGPVPGYTF.

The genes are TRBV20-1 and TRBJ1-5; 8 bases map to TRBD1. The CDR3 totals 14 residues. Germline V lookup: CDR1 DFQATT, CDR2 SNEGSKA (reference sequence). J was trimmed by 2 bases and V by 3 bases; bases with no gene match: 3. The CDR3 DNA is TGCAGTGCTAGGGACAGGGAGGGCAATCAGCCCCAGCATTTT. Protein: CSARDREGNQPQHF.

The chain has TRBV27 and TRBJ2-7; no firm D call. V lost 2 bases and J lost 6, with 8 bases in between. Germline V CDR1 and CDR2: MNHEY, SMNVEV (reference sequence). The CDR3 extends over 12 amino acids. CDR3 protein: CASSLRKGEQYF. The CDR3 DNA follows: TGTGCCAGCAGTTTAAGGAAGGGCGAGCAGTACTTC.

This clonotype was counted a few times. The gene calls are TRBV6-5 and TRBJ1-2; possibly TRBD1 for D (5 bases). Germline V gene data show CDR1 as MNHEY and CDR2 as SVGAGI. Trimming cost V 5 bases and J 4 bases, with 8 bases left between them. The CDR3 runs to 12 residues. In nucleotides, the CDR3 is TGTGCCAGCAGTAGGGACGCCTATGGCTACACCTTC. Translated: CASSRDAYGYTF.

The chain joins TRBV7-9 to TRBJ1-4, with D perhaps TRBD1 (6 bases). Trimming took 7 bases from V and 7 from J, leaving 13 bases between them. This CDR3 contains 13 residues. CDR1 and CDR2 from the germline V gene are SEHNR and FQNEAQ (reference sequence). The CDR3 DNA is TGTGCCAGCATCGAAAGGGGGGGTGAAAAACTGTTTTTT. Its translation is CASIERGGEKLFF.

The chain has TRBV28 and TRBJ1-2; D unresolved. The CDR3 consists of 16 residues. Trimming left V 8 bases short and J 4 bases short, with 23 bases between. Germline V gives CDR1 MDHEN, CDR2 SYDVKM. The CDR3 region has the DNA TGTGCCAGCGGTGGTCCTCAGGCCAACTCCCCCTATGGCTACACCTTC. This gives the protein CASGGPQANSPYGYTF.